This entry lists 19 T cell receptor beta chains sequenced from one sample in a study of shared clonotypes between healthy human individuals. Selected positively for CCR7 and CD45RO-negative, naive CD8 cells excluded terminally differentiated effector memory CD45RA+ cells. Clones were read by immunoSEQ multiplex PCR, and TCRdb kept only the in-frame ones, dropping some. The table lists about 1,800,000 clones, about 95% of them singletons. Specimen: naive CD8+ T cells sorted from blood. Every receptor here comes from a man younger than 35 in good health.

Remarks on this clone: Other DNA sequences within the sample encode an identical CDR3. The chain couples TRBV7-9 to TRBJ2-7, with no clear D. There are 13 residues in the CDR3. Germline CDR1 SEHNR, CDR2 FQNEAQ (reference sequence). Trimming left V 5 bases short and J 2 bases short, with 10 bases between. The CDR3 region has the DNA TGTGCCAGCAGCCCCCCGAGCGCCTACGAGCAGTACTTC. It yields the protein CASSPPSAYEQYF.

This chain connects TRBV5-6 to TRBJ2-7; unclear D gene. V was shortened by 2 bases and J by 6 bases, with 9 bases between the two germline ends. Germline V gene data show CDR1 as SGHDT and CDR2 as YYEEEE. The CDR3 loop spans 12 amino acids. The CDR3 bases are TGTGCCAGCAGCTTTTCCTTGACCGAGCAGTACTTC. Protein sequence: CASSFSLTEQYF.

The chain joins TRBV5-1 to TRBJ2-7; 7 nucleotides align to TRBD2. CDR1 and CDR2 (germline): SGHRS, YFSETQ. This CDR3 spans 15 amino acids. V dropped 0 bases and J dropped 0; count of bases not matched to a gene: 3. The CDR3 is CASSLVSGYSYEQYF. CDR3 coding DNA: TGCGCCAGCAGCTTGGTTAGCGGGTACTCCTACGAGCAGTACTTC.

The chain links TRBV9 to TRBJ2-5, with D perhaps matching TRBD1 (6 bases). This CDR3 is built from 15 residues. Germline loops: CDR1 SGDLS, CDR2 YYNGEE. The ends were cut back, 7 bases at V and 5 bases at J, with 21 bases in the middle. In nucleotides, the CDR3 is TGTGCCAGCGGGTCAGGGGATTCGGGCGGCGAGACCCAGTACTTC. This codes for CASGSGDSGGETQYF.

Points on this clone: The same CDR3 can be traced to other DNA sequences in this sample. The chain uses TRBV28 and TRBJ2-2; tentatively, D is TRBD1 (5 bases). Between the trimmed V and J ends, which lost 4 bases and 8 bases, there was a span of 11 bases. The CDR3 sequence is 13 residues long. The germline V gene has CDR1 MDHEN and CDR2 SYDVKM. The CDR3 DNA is TGTGCCAGCAGTTCTCAGGGATCAGGGGAGCTGTTTTTT. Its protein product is CASSSQGSGELFF.

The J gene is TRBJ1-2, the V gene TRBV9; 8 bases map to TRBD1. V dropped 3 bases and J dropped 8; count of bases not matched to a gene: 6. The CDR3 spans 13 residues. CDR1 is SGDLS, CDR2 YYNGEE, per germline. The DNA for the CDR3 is TGTGCCAGCAGCGGAGGACAGGGAGTGGGCTACACCTTC. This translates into CASSGGQGVGYTF.

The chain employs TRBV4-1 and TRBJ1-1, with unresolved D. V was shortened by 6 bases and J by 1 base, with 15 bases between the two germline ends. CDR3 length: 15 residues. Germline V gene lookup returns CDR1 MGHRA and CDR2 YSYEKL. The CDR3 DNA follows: TGCGCCAGCAGAGCGGCCGGGGAGGGGAACACTGAAGCTTTCTTT. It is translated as CASRAAGEGNTEAFF.

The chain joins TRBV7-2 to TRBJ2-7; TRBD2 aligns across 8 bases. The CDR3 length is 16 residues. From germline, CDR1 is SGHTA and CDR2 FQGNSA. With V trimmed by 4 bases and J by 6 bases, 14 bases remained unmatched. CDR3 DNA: TGTGCCAGCAGCTCGCCCGGGACTAGTCCGGGAGGCGAGCAGTACTTC. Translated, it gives CASSSPGTSPGGEQYF.

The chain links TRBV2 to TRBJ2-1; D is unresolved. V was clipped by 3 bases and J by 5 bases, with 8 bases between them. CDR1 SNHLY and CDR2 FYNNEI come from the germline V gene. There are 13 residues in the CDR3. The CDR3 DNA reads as TGTGCCAGCAGTGACGCAACACACAATGAGCAGTTCTTC. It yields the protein CASSDATHNEQFF.

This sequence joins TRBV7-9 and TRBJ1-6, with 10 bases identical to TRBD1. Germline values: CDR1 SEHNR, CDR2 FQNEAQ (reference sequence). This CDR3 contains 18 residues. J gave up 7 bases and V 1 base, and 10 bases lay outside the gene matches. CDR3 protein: CASSLEAWRQGANSPLHF. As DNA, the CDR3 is TGTGCCAGCAGCTTAGAAGCGTGGCGACAGGGGGCAAATTCACCCCTCCACTTT.

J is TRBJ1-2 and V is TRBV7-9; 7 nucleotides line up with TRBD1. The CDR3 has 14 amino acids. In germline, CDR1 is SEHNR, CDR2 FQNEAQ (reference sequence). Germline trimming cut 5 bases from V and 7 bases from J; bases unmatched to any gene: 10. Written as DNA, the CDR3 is TGTGCCAGCAGCCCGTTGACAGGGCTCCCTGGCTACACCTTC. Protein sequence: CASSPLTGLPGYTF.

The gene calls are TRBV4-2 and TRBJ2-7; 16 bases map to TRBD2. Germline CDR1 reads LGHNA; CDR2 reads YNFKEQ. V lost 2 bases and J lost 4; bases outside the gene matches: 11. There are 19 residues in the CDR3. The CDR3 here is CASSQMGTSGGALAYEQYF. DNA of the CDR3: TGTGCCAGCAGCCAAATGGGGACTAGCGGGGGGGCATTAGCGTACGAGCAGTACTTC.

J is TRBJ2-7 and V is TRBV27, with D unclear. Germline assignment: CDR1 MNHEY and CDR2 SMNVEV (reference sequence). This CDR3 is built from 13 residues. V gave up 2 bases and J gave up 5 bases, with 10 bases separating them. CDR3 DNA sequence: TGTGCCAGCAGTTTAGACTCTGCCGACGAGCAGTACTTC. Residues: CASSLDSADEQYF.

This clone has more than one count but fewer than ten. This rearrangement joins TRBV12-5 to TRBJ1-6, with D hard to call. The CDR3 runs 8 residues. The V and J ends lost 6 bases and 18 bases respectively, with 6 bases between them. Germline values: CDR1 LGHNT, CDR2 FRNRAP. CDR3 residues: CASGSGHF. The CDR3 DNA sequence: TGTGCTAGTGGCTCAGGCCACTTT.

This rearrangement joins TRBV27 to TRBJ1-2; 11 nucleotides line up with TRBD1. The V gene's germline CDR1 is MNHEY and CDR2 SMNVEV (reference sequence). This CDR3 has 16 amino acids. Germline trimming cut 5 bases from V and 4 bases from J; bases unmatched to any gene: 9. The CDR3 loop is CASSLGQGALPYGYTF. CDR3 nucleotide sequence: TGTGCCAGCAGTCTAGGACAGGGGGCGCTTCCCTATGGCTACACCTTC.

CDR3 nucleotides: TGTGCCAGCATCACAACAGGTTTCGGCACCGGGGAGCTGTTTTTT. Residues: CASITTGFGTGELFF. The chain recombines TRBV13 with TRBJ2-2; possible D gene TRBD1, 5 bases. CDR3 size: 15 residues. Trimming took off 7 bases at V and 4 bases at J, with 16 bases between the two ends. Germline-derived CDR1 and CDR2 are PRHDT and FYEKMQ (reference sequence).

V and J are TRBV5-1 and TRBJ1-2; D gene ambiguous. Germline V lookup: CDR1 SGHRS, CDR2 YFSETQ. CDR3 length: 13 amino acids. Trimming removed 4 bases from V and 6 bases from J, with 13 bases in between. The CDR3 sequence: CASSLREPHGYTF. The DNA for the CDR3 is TGCGCCAGCAGCCTAAGGGAACCCCATGGCTACACCTTC.

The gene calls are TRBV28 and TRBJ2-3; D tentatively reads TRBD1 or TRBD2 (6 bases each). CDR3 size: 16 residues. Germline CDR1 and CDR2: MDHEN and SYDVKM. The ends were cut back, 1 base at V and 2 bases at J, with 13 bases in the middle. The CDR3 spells CASSLYRGQITDTQYF. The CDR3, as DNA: TGTGCCAGCAGTTTATATCGGGGGCAAATCACAGATACGCAGTATTTT. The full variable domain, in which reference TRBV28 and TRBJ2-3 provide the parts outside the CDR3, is DVKVTQSSRYLVKRTGEKVFLECVQDMDHENMFWYRQDPGLGLRLIYFSYDVKMKEKGDIPEGYSVSREKKERFSLILESASTNQTSMYLCASSLYRGQITDTQYFGPGTRLTVL.

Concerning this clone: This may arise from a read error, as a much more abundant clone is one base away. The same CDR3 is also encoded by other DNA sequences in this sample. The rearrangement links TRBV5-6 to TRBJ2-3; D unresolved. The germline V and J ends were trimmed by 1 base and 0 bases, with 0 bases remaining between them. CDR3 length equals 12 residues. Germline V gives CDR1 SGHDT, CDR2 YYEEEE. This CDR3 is CASSLSTDTQYF. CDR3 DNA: TGTGCCAGCAGCTTGAGCACAGATACGCAGTATTTT.